The sequence of this T cell receptor (beta chain) was determined in a study of blood T cell repertoires in COVID-19. Study-wide context: Samples representing acute and convalescent COVID-19 were sourced from the United States, Italy and Spain.

In the original analysis: Quantification of nucleated cells was approximated via reference gene primer amplification. Sequencing was performed with immunoSEQ multiplex PCR; in TCRdb, only in-frame clones are kept and a portion is missing. V and J calls plus clone size are reproduced from that table; the DNA served to infer D and trimming. The sample carries 100,000 to 150,000 clones, roughly four fifths recorded once. This clonotype was obtained from a man aged 40-50 years with active or convalescent COVID-19. Specimen: peripheral blood.

This CDR3 is CASSQERGGETQYF. Written as DNA, the CDR3 is TGTGCCAGCAGCCAAGAGCGGGGGGGAGAGACCCAGTACTTC. The chain employs TRBV14 and TRBJ2-5; 9 bases match TRBD2. The CDR3 sequence is 14 residues long. The germline V gene has CDR1 SGHDN and CDR2 FVKESK. V lost 0 bases, J lost 4 bases, and 0 bases stayed unmatched. The whole variable domain, filled in from reference TRBV14 and TRBJ2-5, reads EAGVTQFPSHSVIEKGQTVTLRCDPISGHDNLYWYRRVMGKEIKFLLHFVKESKQDESGMPNNRFLAERTGGTYSTLKVQPAELEDSGVYFCASSQERGGETQYFGPGTRLLVL.